This T cell receptor (beta chain) was found in a study of blood T cells in healthy people across ages (dated by TCRdb to between 2015 and 2016). About the investigation overall: In model experiments, template switching captured about one uniquely barcoded TCR beta cDNA molecule for every two T cells. To track age-related changes in TCR beta repertoire diversity, the study relied on deep sequencing normalized with unique cDNA molecular identifiers. The donors were divided into four age groups: young (average around 16 years), middle-aged (approximately 42), aged (roughly 60) and long-lived (82). To avoid experimental bias, donors of different ages were spread randomly across the sequencing lanes. Using the same blood draw, the study looked at two additional independent replicas of 1 million unique cDNA reads for two donors, one aged 18 to 29 and the other aged 80 or older. Study-wide findings and limitations: Since profiling was done on bulk unsorted PBMCs, naive and antigen-experienced compartments could not be conclusively compared. As age increased, observed TCR beta diversity per million T cells dropped in a roughly linear way, and a significant reduction was already evident by age about 40. Estimates of total diversity based on one million sequenced T cells were regarded as lower bounds and as underestimates. The CMV infection status of donors was not known, potentially confounding age-related changes in expanded clonotypes. Observed TCR beta diversity correlated strongly with the percentage of naive T cells measured by flow cytometry. Compared with the aged group, more naive CD4+ T cells, fewer expanded clones and increased TCR diversity were shown by the long-lived group, suggesting age selection.

CDR1 is given as MNHEY and CDR2 as SMNVEV, both from the germline V gene (reference sequence). Compared with germline, V lacks 2 bases and J lacks 0 bases; bases without a gene match: 3. There are 16 amino acids in the CDR3, from cysteine to phenylalanine inclusive. The only DNA kept is the CDR3, 48 bases in frame from the first base. The donors were roughly 39 Caucasian individuals from Russia, aged roughly 6 to 100 years, who were systemically healthy. Approximately 9.3 milliliters of peripheral blood were collected from each donor into EDTA-treated Vacutainer tubes. Ficoll-Paque density-gradient centrifugation was used to isolate PBMCs, with at least 6 million per sample. Total RNA was extracted from PBMCs with Trizol reagent, with at least 6 micrograms obtained per sample. The percentages of naive CD45RAhigh/CD27high T cells were determined by flow cytometry on a PBMC aliquot from every donor.

About this clonotype: The antigen it recognizes is unknown. No base quality values were provided; no much bigger clone lies one nucleotide off.

Library generation was performed with 5' RACE. TCRdb lists the instrument as Illumina HiSeq 2500. The second PCR ran for roughly 7 to 12 cycles and used a J-beta primer mix along with a sample-barcoded 5' primer. A template-switch 5' adaptor carrying 12 random nucleotides introduced a unique molecular identifier onto each TCR beta cDNA molecule. Each sample yielded at least 3 million CDR3-containing paired-end reads. First-strand cDNA synthesis was performed from all RNA using the Mint cDNA synthesis kit, with priming by a TRBC-specific oligonucleotide. All cDNA was treated with uracil-DNA glycosylase and then went through a first 18-cycle PCR with the universal primers M1SS and BC2_uni_R. Turning to the authors' computational methods: Each sample was normalized by randomly selecting 1 million high-quality reads, each carrying a distinct molecular identifier. Reads with shared molecular identifiers were discarded instead of being binned into consensus sequences. MiTCR, set to a Q25 quality threshold and the strictest error-elimination algorithm, was used for CDR3 identification, clonotype clustering and error correction. A nonparametric unseen species model with Euler transformation was used to estimate a lower bound on total TCR beta diversity. TCRdb redid the processing of the public reads, applying fastp at Q25 and MiXCR, and retained in-frame beta chains. CDR3 protein duplicates are merged, each entry listing the most common genes and DNA. These V and J calls rely on TCRdb rather than the paper's analysis. The sample profile shows 1.5 million to 1.8 million distinct CDR3 sequences; roughly 43% of them were found once. The ten largest make up under 5% of the sample.

The rearrangement combines TRBV27 with TRBJ2-1; 8 central nucleotides agree with TRBD2. Sequencing was performed on blood. This clonotype originated in a woman aged 18-29 years in good health. The CDR3 has the sequence CASSLAGGYSYNEQFF. The bases are TGTGCCAGCAGTTTAGCGGGAGGTTACTCCTACAATGAGCAGTTCTTC.